This T cell receptor (beta chain) was captured by sequencing in a study of T cell responses to AZD1222 COVID-19 vaccine. Study findings and constraints: Researchers report vaccine-associated CD4 TCRs spanning spike, with dominance at 160-218 and 743-854. Close to half of all spike-specific TCRs reportedly target regions of the variants that are unmutated.

Measured with immunoSEQ multiplex PCR; TCRdb has only the in-frame clones, and not every one. The table shows over 150,000 clones, with 90% occurring only once. As concerns this clone: Its antigen is currently unknown.

V dropped 2 bases and J dropped 6; count of bases not matched to a gene: 13. Germline V CDR1 and CDR2: GTSNPN, SVGIG (reference sequence). The CDR3 runs 16 residues. Sample: peripheral blood, taken on day 0 of AZD1222 vaccination. The J gene is TRBJ1-2, the V gene TRBV30, with 9 bases identical to TRBD1. This TCR was recovered from an adult in good health. The DNA for the CDR3 is TGTGCCTGGAGTCACTTGGGACAGGGTGTACAGGATGGCTACACCTTC. As protein: CAWSHLGQGVQDGYTF.